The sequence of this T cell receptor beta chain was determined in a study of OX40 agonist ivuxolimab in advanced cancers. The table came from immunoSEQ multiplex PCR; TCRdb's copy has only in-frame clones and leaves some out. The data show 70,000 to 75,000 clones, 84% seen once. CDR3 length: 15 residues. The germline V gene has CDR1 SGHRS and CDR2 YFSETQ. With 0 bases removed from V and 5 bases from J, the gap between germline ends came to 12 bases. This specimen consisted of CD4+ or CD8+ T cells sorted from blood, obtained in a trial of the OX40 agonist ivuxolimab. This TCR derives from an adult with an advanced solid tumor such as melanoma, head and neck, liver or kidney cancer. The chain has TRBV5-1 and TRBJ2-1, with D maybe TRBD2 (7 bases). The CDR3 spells CASSLVRGPDNEQFF. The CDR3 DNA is TGCGCCAGCAGCTTGGTGCGGGGGCCTGACAATGAGCAGTTCTTC.